These T cell receptor beta chains were read from a single sample in a study of T cell changes during pregnancy in multiple sclerosis. Sequenced by immunoSEQ multiplex PCR; TCRdb stores in-frame clones only, minus some. The data show about 30,000 clones, almost 90% seen once. The material sequenced was CD4+ T cells from peripheral blood mononuclear cells, taken in the third trimester of pregnancy. Receptors were obtained from a female donor in good health, enrolled as a control in a pregnancy study. Each CDR3 is given with its conserved first and last residue. The order of the fields is clone size, V gene, J gene, D gene, CDR3 protein, CDR3 DNA. A D gene is named only where the DNA matches it firmly. Clone sizes are given selectively: once, few, many, or a class where the clone is expanded.

.,TRBV5-4,TRBJ2-5,TRBD2,CASSLGLAGGEETQYF,TGTGCCAGCAGCTTGGGGTTAGCGGGAGGAGAGGAGACCCAGTACTTC
.,TRBV30,TRBJ1-6,.,CAWSVGRDHSPLHF,TGTGCCTGGAGTGTCGGCAGGGATCATTCACCCCTCCACTTT
.,TRBV6-1,TRBJ1-1,.,CASFASMNTEAFF,TGTGCCAGCTTCGCATCTATGAACACTGAAGCTTTCTTT
.,TRBV19,TRBJ1-2,TRBD1,CASRTGGADYGYTF,TGTGCCAGCCGAACAGGGGGCGCGGACTATGGCTACACCTTC
.,TRBV5-1,TRBJ1-4,TRBD1,CASSLDSGTGDEKLFF,TGCGCCAGCAGCTTGGATAGCGGGACAGGGGATGAAAAACTGTTTTTT
once,TRBV15,TRBJ2-7,TRBD2,CATSRVGPGGFYEQYF,TGTGCCACCAGCAGAGTGGGGCCGGGAGGGTTCTACGAGCAGTACTTC
.,TRBV5-1,TRBJ1-2,TRBD1,CASSLAGQGVYGYTF,TGCGCCAGCAGCTTGGCCGGGCAGGGGGTCTATGGCTACACCTTC
.,TRBV11-3,TRBJ2-7,TRBD1,CASSFGDRELNEQYF,TGTGCCAGCAGCTTCGGGGACAGGGAGTTGAACGAGCAGTACTTC
.,TRBV27,TRBJ2-1,TRBD2,CASSSLSSGGAYEQFF,TGTGCCAGCAGTTCCCTCTCCAGCGGGGGGGCGTATGAGCAGTTCTTC
.,TRBV6-5,TRBJ2-1,TRBD1,CASSYGDRTNNEQFF,TGTGCCAGCAGTTACGGGGACAGGACTAACAATGAGCAGTTCTTC
.,TRBV29-1,TRBJ1-1,.,CSVEVLTRMNTEAFF,TGCAGCGTTGAAGTCCTGACAAGGATGAACACTGAAGCTTTCTTT
.,TRBV6-5,TRBJ2-7,TRBD1,CASGPGDRAYEQYF,TGTGCCAGTGGGCCGGGGGACAGGGCCTACGAGCAGTACTTC
.,TRBV5-1,TRBJ2-7,TRBD1,CASSDVTGTGPGEQYF,TGCGCCAGCAGCGACGTAACCGGGACAGGTCCCGGCGAGCAGTACTTC
once,TRBV19,TRBJ2-1,TRBD2,CAAKGTSDYNEQFF,TGTGCCGCGAAAGGGACTAGTGACTACAATGAGCAGTTCTTC
once,TRBV29-1,TRBJ1-5,.,CSVARGINQPQHF,TGCAGCGTTGCCAGGGGCATCAATCAGCCCCAGCATTTT
once,TRBV7-9,TRBJ2-5,TRBD2,CASSVTGTSKETQYF,TGTGCCAGCAGCGTCACCGGGACTAGTAAAGAGACCCAGTACTTC
.,TRBV6-6,TRBJ2-1,TRBD2,CASNPGGNEQFF,TGTGCCAGCAACCCCGGGGGGAATGAGCAGTTCTTC
.,TRBV28,TRBJ2-1,.,CASNSRGAYNEQFF,TGTGCCAGCAACAGCAGGGGCGCCTACAATGAGCAGTTCTTC
.,TRBV5-1,TRBJ1-2,TRBD1,CASSPGQGANYSYTF,TGCGCCAGCAGCCCGGGACAGGGGGCGAACTATAGCTACACCTTC
.,TRBV7-9,TRBJ1-4,.,CASSPGDEKLFF,TGTGCCAGCAGCCCAGGGGATGAAAAACTGTTTTTT
.,TRBV6-5,TRBJ2-3,TRBD2,CASSHSGAYTDTQYF,TGTGCCAGCAGCCATAGCGGGGCTTACACAGATACGCAGTATTTT
.,TRBV5-4,TRBJ1-1,.,CASSSGGRGGTEAFF,TGTGCCAGCAGCTCCGGAGGGAGGGGAGGAACTGAAGCTTTCTTT
.,TRBV7-7,TRBJ2-5,TRBD2,CASSSGRAYQETQYF,TGTGCTAGCAGCTCTGGGAGGGCGTACCAAGAGACCCAGTACTTC
.,TRBV19,TRBJ1-1,.,CASSMTVNTEAFF,TGTGCCAGTAGTATGACAGTGAACACTGAAGCTTTCTTT
.,TRBV18,TRBJ2-3,.,CASSKFSGYTDTQYF,TGTGCCAGCTCTAAATTTAGCGGTTACACAGATACGCAGTATTTT
once,TRBV7-9,TRBJ1-2,TRBD1,CASSLNRGTLANYGYTF,TGTGCCAGCAGCTTAAACAGGGGTACCTTAGCTAACTATGGCTACACCTTC
few,TRBV19,TRBJ1-1,.,CASKMRGQNTEAFF,TGTGCCAGTAAGATGAGAGGGCAGAACACTGAAGCTTTCTTT
few,TRBV2,TRBJ2-2,TRBD1,CASSKGQGAAGELFF,TGTGCCAGCAGTAAGGGACAGGGGGCCGCCGGGGAGCTGTTTTTT
.,TRBV19,TRBJ2-7,TRBD2,CASSPPAGTSGSYEQYF,TGTGCCAGTAGTCCGCCCGCCGGGACTAGCGGTTCCTACGAGCAGTACTTC
.,TRBV5-6,TRBJ1-2,TRBD1,CASRRTGGHYGYTF,TGTGCCAGCAGGAGGACAGGGGGGCACTATGGCTACACCTTC
.,TRBV2,TRBJ2-5,TRBD1,CASSWTGSQETQYF,TGTGCCAGCAGTTGGACAGGTTCACAAGAGACCCAGTACTTC
.,TRBV14,TRBJ2-7,.,CASSSYRSTTFPYEQYF,TGTGCCAGCAGCTCCTACAGGTCGACGACCTTCCCCTACGAGCAGTACTTC
.,TRBV27,TRBJ2-7,.,CASSLGGQAYEQYF,TGTGCCAGCAGTTTAGGAGGCCAGGCCTACGAGCAGTACTTC
.,TRBV5-4,TRBJ2-1,.,CASSLAVDNEQFF,TGTGCCAGCAGCTTGGCGGTCGACAATGAGCAGTTCTTC
.,TRBV6-4,TRBJ1-1,.,CASSQQGNTEAFF,TGTGCCAGCAGTCAACAGGGAAACACTGAAGCTTTCTTT
.,TRBV13,TRBJ2-1,.,CASSSSVKQFF,TGTGCCAGCAGCTCTAGCGTAAAGCAGTTCTTC
few,TRBV10-3,TRBJ1-1,TRBD1,CAISGQGTEAFF,TGTGCCATCAGTGGACAGGGCACTGAAGCTTTCTTT
few,TRBV7-8,TRBJ1-6,TRBD1,CASSSDRGRGSPLHF,TGTGCCAGCAGCTCAGACAGGGGGCGCGGGTCACCCCTCCACTTT
.,TRBV19,TRBJ1-1,.,CASRSSDGGAAEAFF,TGTGCCAGTAGATCGTCAGACGGGGGGGCTGCTGAAGCTTTCTTT
.,TRBV6-5,TRBJ2-1,.,CASSSGGRLIYNEQFF,TGTGCCAGCAGTTCCGGGGGACGGTTAATTTACAATGAGCAGTTCTTC
.,TRBV5-5,TRBJ1-1,TRBD1,CASSLVGTGVFEAFF,TGTGCCAGCAGCTTGGTGGGGACAGGGGTTTTTGAAGCTTTCTTT
.,TRBV5-1,TRBJ2-7,TRBD1,CASSSLTGAIGEQYF,TGCGCCAGCAGCTCCTTAACAGGGGCGATAGGCGAGCAGTACTTC
.,TRBV27,TRBJ1-1,TRBD1,CASRNIMGTGGTEAFF,TGTGCCAGCAGAAATATTATGGGGACAGGGGGCACTGAAGCTTTCTTT
.,TRBV7-2,TRBJ2-5,TRBD2,CASSLVLAGGTQYF,TGTGCCAGCAGCTTAGTTCTAGCGGGGGGTACCCAGTACTTC
once,TRBV5-1,TRBJ2-5,TRBD1,CASSLAGTGGETQYF,TGCGCCAGCAGCTTGGCCGGGACAGGGGGAGAGACCCAGTACTTC
.,TRBV10-3,TRBJ2-7,.,CAIRDRTIAGDEQYF,TGTGCCATCAGGGATAGGACTATTGCCGGCGACGAGCAGTACTTC
.,TRBV27,TRBJ1-2,.,CASSTLTDGYTF,TGTGCCAGCTCCACCCTAACAGATGGCTACACCTTC
.,TRBV19,TRBJ2-1,TRBD2,CASSGRTSGKNEQFF,TGTGCCAGTAGTGGACGGACTAGCGGGAAGAATGAGCAGTTCTTC
.,TRBV21-1,TRBJ2-3,.,CASPVDAGYTDTQYF,TGTGCCAGCCCTGTCGATGCGGGGTACACAGATACGCAGTATTTT
.,TRBV19,TRBJ1-1,.,CASSLQGNTEAFF,TGTGCCAGTAGTTTACAGGGTAACACTGAAGCTTTCTTT
.,TRBV19,TRBJ2-3,TRBD2,CASSIVRGGPDTQYF,TGTGCCAGTAGTATAGTTCGGGGGGGGCCAGATACGCAGTATTTT
.,TRBV6-6,TRBJ1-3,.,CASSYGNREGNTIYF,TGTGCCAGCAGTTATGGGAACAGGGAGGGAAACACCATATATTTT